This passage covers 18 T cell receptor beta chains from one sample sequenced in a study of T cells expressing NK-cell markers. TCRdb re-called the 5' RACE reads and catalogs CDR3 proteins one per entry, DNA excluded. The listing records some 110,000 distinct CDR3 sequences. Sequences were obtained from blood T cells: a sorted CD56 or NKG2C T cell subset, CD4+ or CD8+ T cells, or bulk PBMC T cells (not recorded which). Receptors were obtained from a woman between 18 and 70 years old in good health.

V and J are TRBV11-1 and TRBJ2-1; there is no DNA to check the TCRdb D call of TRBD1. The germline V gene encodes CDR1 SGHAT and CDR2 FQDESV (reference sequence). The CDR3 has 15 amino acids. CDR3 sequence: CASSLAFNRGNEQFF.

The rearrangement links TRBV10-3 to TRBJ1-2; the TRBD1 assignment by TCRdb is unverifiable without DNA. CDR3 length: 15 residues. Germline CDR1 is ENHRY and CDR2 is SYGVKD. CDR3 residues: CAISEKGGRSYGYTF.

The chain is built from TRBV20-1 and TRBJ2-1; the D gene TCRdb calls, TRBD1, cannot be checked with no DNA. Germline lookup yields CDR1 DFQATT and CDR2 SNEGSKA (reference sequence). The CDR3 sequence is 14 residues long. This CDR3 reads CSARDHREYNEQFF.

The rearrangement uses TRBV12-5 and TRBJ2-2; TCRdb picks TRBD1, but there is no DNA to check that call. Germline values: CDR1 LGHNT, CDR2 FRNRAP. CDR3 length: 15 residues. CDR3 protein: CASGLGTGVTGELFF.

CDR3 sequence: CASSQRTGTSSYNEQFF. The chain carries TRBV3-1 and TRBJ2-1; the D call from TCRdb, TRBD1, cannot be confirmed without DNA. Germline values: CDR1 LGHDT, CDR2 YNNKEL (reference sequence). This CDR3 has 17 residues.

CDR3 residues: CATSRDPVLAGAYNEQFF. The rearrangement joins TRBV15 to TRBJ2-1; TCRdb calls TRBD2, which cannot be checked without DNA. In germline, CDR1 is LNHNV, CDR2 YYDKDF (reference sequence). The CDR3 consists of 18 residues.

The chain is built from TRBV4-3 and TRBJ2-2; the TCRdb call, TRBD2, lacks DNA for checking. Germline V gene lookup returns CDR1 LGHNA and CDR2 YSLEER. This CDR3 has 14 residues. The CDR3 reads CASSPSKVSGELFF.

This sequence joins TRBV12-3 or TRBV12-4 and TRBJ2-1; the D call of TRBD2 rests on TCRdb alone, since no DNA is present to check it. The CDR3 runs to 15 residues. The chain's CDR3 is CASTPPSGPTGEQFF.

The chain has TRBV6-2 or TRBV6-3 and TRBJ2-2; no DNA is available, so the TRBD1 call from TCRdb remains unchecked. Germline V gene data show CDR1 as MNHEY and CDR2 as SVGEGT. The CDR3 is 16 amino acids. The CDR3 spells CASSYPGTGWTGELFF.

CDR3 sequence: CATSRDGISANTGELFF. The genes are TRBV15 and TRBJ2-2; the TCRdb D gene call, TRBD1, has no DNA to confirm it. This CDR3 spans 17 amino acids. The germline V gene has CDR1 LNHNV and CDR2 YYDKDF (reference sequence).

The chain recombines TRBV7-6 with TRBJ2-1; TCRdb returns TRBD1, unconfirmable since there is no DNA. This CDR3 comprises 14 residues. The germline V gene has CDR1 SGHVS and CDR2 FNYEAQ. The CDR3 region is CASKFGQGDGEQFF.

This chain uses TRBV28 with TRBJ2-3; TCRdb picks TRBD1, but there is no DNA to check that call. The CDR3 has 16 amino acids. Germline values: CDR1 MDHEN, CDR2 SYDVKM. CDR3 region: CASSRSGQPFTDTQYF.

This chain links TRBV6-5 with TRBJ1-1; the D call of TRBD1 rests on TCRdb alone, since no DNA is present to check it. This CDR3 is 13 amino acids long. Germline V lookup: CDR1 MNHEY, CDR2 SVGAGI. CDR3 sequence reads: CASSYSDGGEAFF.

The chain uses TRBV6-6 and TRBJ2-2. Germline CDR1 MNHNY, CDR2 SVGAGI (reference sequence). The CDR3 totals 12 residues. The CDR3 region is CASSYVPGELFF.

The chain links TRBV14 to TRBJ2-1. The CDR3 consists of 13 residues. From germline, CDR1 is SGHDN and CDR2 FVKESK. The CDR3 protein is CASSQGAPNEQFF. Using reference TRBV14 and TRBJ2-1 for the parts outside the CDR3, the full variable domain is EAGVTQFPSHSVIEKGQTVTLRCDPISGHDNLYWYRRVMGKEIKFLLHFVKESKQDESGMPNNRFLAERTGGTYSTLKVQPAELEDSGVYFCASSQGAPNEQFFGPGTRLTVL.

J is TRBJ2-7 and V is TRBV15; TCRdb proposes TRBD1, but this gene call is untestable without DNA. Germline CDR1 reads LNHNV; CDR2 reads YYDKDF (reference sequence). The CDR3 runs 16 residues. CDR3 sequence: CATSRDSGQGSYEQYF.

This rearrangement joins TRBV19 to TRBJ2-7; TCRdb's assignment of TRBD2 cannot be checked, as there is no DNA. Germline CDR1 and CDR2: LNHDA and SQIVND (reference sequence). The CDR3 is 15 amino acids. The CDR3 here is CASRDEEGGFDEQYF.

The rearrangement links TRBV7-9 to TRBJ1-4; TCRdb picks TRBD1, but there is no DNA to check that call. CDR3 length equals 14 residues. Germline V gene sequence: CDR1 SEHNR, CDR2 FQNEAQ (reference sequence). The CDR3 here is CASSFPGTGEKLFF. The full variable domain, rest sourced from reference TRBV7-9 and TRBJ1-4, is DTGVSQNPRHKITKRGQNVTFRCDPISEHNRLYWYRQTLGQGPEFLTYFQNEAQLEKSRLLSDRFSAERPKGSFSTLEIQRTEQGDSAMYLCASSFPGTGEKLFFGSGTQLSVL.